The 30 T cell receptor beta chains reported below all come from one sample, sequenced in a study of blood T cells in healthy people across ages. For the second PCR, which ran for about 7 to 11 cycles, a sample-barcoded 5' primer and a J-beta primer mix were used. Each CDR3 protein gets one entry after TCRdb re-called the 5' RACE reads with MiXCR. The sample shows roughly 700,000 distinct CDR3 sequences, around a quarter of them seen only once. These data are also associated with another study on T cells of mothers and their children.

Material for sequencing was blood. The receptors were gathered from a boy younger than 18 in good health.

V is TRBV2 and J is TRBJ1-4, with D possibly matching TRBD1 (5 bases). Germline loops: CDR1 SNHLY, CDR2 FYNNEI. Trimming removed 7 bases from V and 8 bases from J, with 11 bases in between. The length of the CDR3 is 12 residues. The CDR3 loop reads CASKGDKEKLFF. The CDR3 DNA sequence: TGTGCCAGCAAAGGGGATAAGGAAAAACTGTTTTTT.

This clonotype has only a few counts. The chain couples TRBV4-1 to TRBJ1-2; 11 nucleotides agree with TRBD1. Germline V gene sequence: CDR1 MGHRA, CDR2 YSYEKL. V dropped 1 base and J dropped 5; count of bases not matched to a gene: 6. This CDR3 has 16 residues. DNA for the CDR3: TGCGCCAGCAGCCAAGTAGCCGGGACAGGGGGTTATGGCTACACCTTC. Residues: CASSQVAGTGGYGYTF.

This clonotype has a handful of counts. This chain uses TRBV7-8 with TRBJ2-7, with a weak D call TRBD1 (5 bases). CDR1 and CDR2 from the germline V gene are SGHVS and FQNEAQ. This CDR3 comprises 15 residues. V was shortened by 0 bases and J by 3 bases, with 12 bases between the two germline ends. CDR3 sequence: CASSLAAGPVYEQYF. The CDR3 DNA reads as TGTGCCAGCAGCTTAGCGGCAGGGCCGGTCTACGAGCAGTACTTC.

The J gene is TRBJ1-2, the V gene TRBV28, with TRBD1 as a possible D gene (6 bases). From germline, CDR1 is MDHEN and CDR2 SYDVKM. The CDR3 is made up of 14 amino acids. Trimming left V 8 bases short and J 4 bases short, with 17 bases between. CDR3 in amino acids: CASESPRGGYGYTF. DNA for the CDR3: TGTGCCAGCGAGTCCCCGCGAGGGGGCTATGGCTACACCTTC.

The J gene is TRBJ2-5, the V gene TRBV5-6; 7 bases match TRBD2. The CDR3 runs 14 residues. Germline V lookup: CDR1 SGHDT, CDR2 YYEEEE. Trimming at V came to 4 bases and at J to 3 bases, leaving 6 bases not matched to a gene. The CDR3 DNA sequence: TGTGCCAGCAGCCCCGGGGGGTCAAAAGAGACCCAGTACTTC. Protein sequence: CASSPGGSKETQYF.

The chain is built from TRBV24-1 and TRBJ2-1; 9 bases are shared with TRBD2. The length of the CDR3 is 12 residues. The V gene end was trimmed by 3 bases and the J gene end by 10 bases; junction bases not matched to a gene: 0. Germline-derived CDR1 and CDR2 are KGHDR and SFDVKD. The CDR3 spells CATSDSGGEQFF. CDR3 nucleotides: TGTGCCACCAGTGATAGCGGGGGGGAGCAGTTCTTC.

This clonotype was detected a few times. This chain joins TRBV24-1 and TRBJ1-3; no firm D call. With 3 bases removed from V and 4 bases from J, the gap between germline ends came to 6 bases. Germline-derived CDR1 and CDR2 are KGHDR and SFDVKD. This CDR3 comprises 13 residues. The CDR3 DNA is TGTGCCACCAGTGATCTCTGGGGAAACACCATATATTTT. Translation gives CATSDLWGNTIYF.

The chain has TRBV5-5 and TRBJ1-2; TRBD1 agrees at 7 bases. CDR1 SGHKS and CDR2 YYEKEE come from the germline V gene (reference sequence). The trim removed 0 bases at V and 6 bases at J, leaving 5 bases unmatched. CDR3 size: 14 residues. CDR3 loop: CASSLGQGGHGYTF. The CDR3 DNA reads as TGTGCCAGCAGCTTGGGGCAGGGGGGACATGGCTACACCTTC.

Points on this clonotype: A junction end diverges from the germline sequence, so it may reflect a read error. The chain carries TRBV7-6 and TRBJ2-3; 8 bases match TRBD2. The germline CDR1 and CDR2 sequences are SGHVS and FNYEAQ. The CDR3 sequence is 15 residues long. The CDR3 protein is CAGSQSGGYTDTQYF. CDR3 coding DNA: TGTGCCGGCAGCCAGAGCGGGGGTTACACAGATACGCAGTATTTT. The variable domain in full, completed from reference TRBV7-6 and TRBJ2-3, reads GAGVSQSPRYKVTKRGQDVALRCDPISGHVSLYWYRQALGQGPEFLTYFNYEAQQDKSGLPNDRFSAERPEGSISTLTIQRTEQRDSAMYRCAGSQSGGYTDTQYFGPGTRLTVL.

This clonotype was observed at least ten times. This chain joins TRBV7-3 and TRBJ1-1; 8 bases are shared with TRBD1. This CDR3 has 13 amino acids. J lost 5 bases, V lost 6 bases, and 5 bases had no gene match. Germline CDR1 is SGHTA and CDR2 is FQGTGA. The CDR3 here is CASSLTGVTEAFF. CDR3 DNA sequence: TGTGCCAGCAGTTTGACAGGGGTTACTGAAGCTTTCTTT. The variable domain in full, completed from reference TRBV7-3 and TRBJ1-1, reads GAGVSQTPSNKVTEKGKYVELRCDPISGHTALYWYRQSLGQGPEFLIYFQGTGAADDSGLPNDRFFAVRPEGSVSTLKIQRTERGDSAVYLCASSLTGVTEAFFGQGTRLTVV.

This sequence joins TRBV7-2 and TRBJ1-4, with 7 bases fitting TRBD1. V trimming: 4 bases; J trimming: 8 bases; junction bases outside the gene matches: 7. CDR3 length: 14 residues. Germline V gene sequence: CDR1 SGHTA, CDR2 FQGNSA. The chain's CDR3 is CASSSGGVREKLFF. In DNA, the CDR3 is TGTGCCAGCAGCTCAGGGGGGGTTAGGGAAAAACTGTTTTTT. Looking up the rest from reference TRBV7-2 and TRBJ1-4 gives the full variable domain: GAGVSQSPSNKVTEKGKDVELRCDPISGHTALYWYRQSLGQGLEFLIYFQGNSAPDKSGLPSDRFSAERTGGSVSTLTIQRTQQEDSAVYLCASSSGGVREKLFFGSGTQLSVL.

In its sample, this clonotype was seen a few times. The chain links TRBV5-1 to TRBJ2-3; TRBD2 aligns across 7 bases. After removal of 4 bases from V and 5 bases from J, the junction contained 10 bases not matched to a gene. Germline CDR1 reads SGHRS; CDR2 reads YFSETQ. The CDR3 is 15 residues long. CDR3 in DNA: TGCGCCAGCAGCAATCTAGCGGAGGTGGGAGATACGCAGTATTTT. This translates into CASSNLAEVGDTQYF.

Many counts were recorded for this clonotype. The CDR3 protein is CASSQVRYQPQHF. CDR3 in DNA: TGCGCCAGCAGCCAAGTAAGGTATCAGCCCCAGCATTTT. The chain employs TRBV4-3 and TRBJ1-5, with unresolved D. The CDR3 contains 13 residues. Germline CDR1 reads LGHNA; CDR2 reads YSLEER. The V gene lost 1 base and the J gene lost 5 bases, with 6 bases spanning the gap.

The chain combines TRBV5-1 with TRBJ2-1; TRBD1 matches at 7 bases. The end of the DNA aligns better with TRBJ2-7, so the J call may be wrong. Germline V lookup: CDR1 SGHRS, CDR2 YFSETQ. This CDR3 spans 15 amino acids. The CDR3 sequence is CASSPKLTGHYEQYF. CDR3 DNA sequence: TGCGCCAGCAGCCCTAAACTGACAGGGCACTACGAGCAGTACTTC.

This clonotype has just a few counts. This rearrangement joins TRBV20-1 to TRBJ2-1, with D maybe TRBD1 (6 bases). CDR1 and CDR2 (germline): DFQATT, SNEGSKA (reference sequence). The CDR3 has 15 amino acids. The V end was cut by 0 bases, the J end by 5 bases, with 14 bases between. CDR3 nucleotide sequence: TGCAGTGCTAGAGATTTGGCGACAGGAAACAATGAGCAGTTCTTC. It is translated as CSARDLATGNNEQFF.

This clonotype was picked up many times. The chain has TRBV7-9 and TRBJ2-7; TRBD1 matches at 10 bases. Losses at the gene ends were 3 bases for V and 3 bases for J; bases not matched to a gene: 2. CDR1 is SEHNR, CDR2 FQNEAQ, per germline (reference sequence). The CDR3 is 14 residues long. For the CDR3, the DNA is TGTGCCAGCAGCTTTAGGGACAGGGGCTACGAGCAGTACTTC. Amino acids: CASSFRDRGYEQYF.

This clonotype has more than one count but fewer than ten. The chain combines TRBV4-2 with TRBJ1-5; D not resolved. Trimming took off 2 bases at V and 7 bases at J, with 9 bases between the two ends. CDR3 length: 13 amino acids. Per germline, CDR1 LGHNA and CDR2 YNFKEQ. CDR3 nucleotides: TGTGCCAGCAGCCAACAGGCTGAACAGCCCCAGCATTTT. It specifies CASSQQAEQPQHF.

The chain uses TRBV28 and TRBJ2-1, with D perhaps matching TRBD1 or TRBD2 (6 bases each). This CDR3 is 16 amino acids long. From germline, CDR1 is MDHEN and CDR2 SYDVKM. Trimming stripped 5 bases from V and 3 bases from J, with 17 bases between. The CDR3, as DNA: TGTGCCAGCAGTCCAGGGGCGGGACTCCTCTACAATGAGCAGTTCTTC. It translates to CASSPGAGLLYNEQFF.

The V call is TRBV7-9, the J call TRBJ2-7; tentatively, D is TRBD2 (5 bases). The CDR3 is made up of 15 amino acids. Per germline, CDR1 SEHNR and CDR2 FQNEAQ (reference sequence). Trimming removed 0 bases at V and 2 bases at J, with 11 bases between. The CDR3 DNA is TGTGCCAGCAGCTTAGCGGAGGCTCCTGCCTACGAGCAGTACTTC. Protein product: CASSLAEAPAYEQYF. Looking up the rest from reference TRBV7-9 and TRBJ2-7 gives the full variable domain: DTGVSQNPRHKITKRGQNVTFRCDPISEHNRLYWYRQTLGQGPEFLTYFQNEAQLEKSRLLSDRFSAERPKGSFSTLEIQRTEQGDSAMYLCASSLAEAPAYEQYFGPGTRLTVT.

This clonotype was observed a few times. The rearrangement links TRBV4-3 to TRBJ2-7; tentative D call: TRBD2 (6 bases). The germline V gene has CDR1 LGHNA and CDR2 YSLEER. Deletions cut 0 bases from V and 10 bases from J, with 19 bases between. The CDR3 is 15 residues long. DNA for the CDR3: TGCGCCAGCAGCCAAGAAGGAGGGTGGATGGAGGCCCAGTACTTC. Its protein product is CASSQEGGWMEAQYF.

This clonotype has only a few counts. V usage is TRBV29-1 and J usage is TRBJ2-5; D may be TRBD2 (5 bases). The J call may be in error: the DNA end matches TRBJ2-1 better. The germline gives CDR1 SQVTM, CDR2 ANQGSEA. The CDR3 runs to 14 residues. Here the CDR3 DNA reads TGCAGCGTTCCCTCGGGAACCCGCCCCCAGGAGCAGTTCTTC. Translation: CSVPSGTRPQEQFF.

The genes are TRBV12-5 and TRBJ2-2, with D maybe TRBD2 (6 bases). Trimming took 6 bases from V and 6 from J, leaving 20 bases between them. The CDR3 totals 16 residues. Germline-derived CDR1 and CDR2 are LGHNT and FRNRAP. Written as DNA, the CDR3 is TGTGCTAGTGGCTGGGTGGCGGGAATTTCTTCCGGGGAGCTGTTTTTT. This gives the protein CASGWVAGISSGELFF. The variable domain in full, completed from reference TRBV12-5 and TRBJ2-2, reads DARVTQTPRHKVTEMGQEVTMRCQPILGHNTVFWYRQTMMQGLELLAYFRNRAPLDDSGMPKDRFSAEMPDATLATLKIQPSEPRDSAVYFCASGWVAGISSGELFFGEGSRLTVL.

The rearrangement uses TRBV27 and TRBJ2-7, with 9 bases aligning to TRBD2. The CDR3 has 16 amino acids. Germline CDR1 reads MNHEY; CDR2 reads SMNVEV (reference sequence). V shed 2 bases and J 4 bases; nucleotides not matched to a gene: 9. The CDR3 coding sequence is TGTGCCAGCAGTTTAATTGGCGGGAGGGCCGGATACGAGCAGTACTTC. Translation gives CASSLIGGRAGYEQYF.

In its sample, this clonotype was seen a few times. This rearrangement joins TRBV24-1 to TRBJ2-5, with a weak D call TRBD2 (5 bases). CDR3 size: 14 residues. CDR1 and CDR2 from the germline V gene are KGHDR and SFDVKD. The V and J ends lost 4 bases and 3 bases respectively, with 11 bases between them. Here the CDR3 DNA reads TGTGCCACCAGTGACCCAGGACTTAAAGAGACCCAGTACTTC. Its translation: CATSDPGLKETQYF.

The chain recombines TRBV7-2 with TRBJ2-4, with D possibly TRBD1 on 5 matching bases. Germline V CDR1 and CDR2: SGHTA, FQGNSA. Trimming removed 5 bases at V and 7 bases at J, with 18 bases between. This CDR3 has 15 residues. CDR3 amino acids: CASSEKRQQENIQYF. In nucleotides, the CDR3 is TGTGCCAGCAGCGAGAAACGACAGCAGGAGAACATTCAGTACTTC.

The V gene is TRBV7-2, the J gene TRBJ2-2; TRBD1 is a possible D gene (5 bases). V was pared by 4 bases and J by 1 base, with 7 bases between. The CDR3 is 14 residues long. CDR1 and CDR2 (germline): SGHTA, FQGNSA. The CDR3: CASSSQGNTGELFF. DNA for the CDR3: TGTGCCAGCAGCTCTCAGGGGAACACCGGGGAGCTGTTTTTT.

The CDR3 bases are TGCAGTGCTAGAGTGGGGGGGCGGCAAGAGACCCAGTACTTC. Its protein is CSARVGGRQETQYF. The V call is TRBV20-1, the J call TRBJ2-5, with D possibly matching TRBD2 (7 bases). The CDR3 runs 14 residues. The V end was cut by 1 base, the J end by 2 bases, with 11 bases between. The germline gives CDR1 DFQATT, CDR2 SNEGSKA (reference sequence).

On this clonotype itself: One junction end disagrees with the germline gene, perhaps due to a read error. The V call is TRBV28, the J call TRBJ2-5, with 10 nucleotides matching TRBD1. CDR1 MDHEN and CDR2 SYDVKM come from the germline V gene. The CDR3 extends over 17 amino acids. The CDR3, as DNA: TGCGCCAGCTTAACCGCTACCGGGACAGGGGAACAAGAGACCCAGTACTTC. It is translated as CASLTATGTGEQETQYF.

The chain links TRBV18 to TRBJ2-3, with 7 bases fitting TRBD2. Germline loops: CDR1 KGHSH, CDR2 LQKENI. The trim removed 6 bases at V and 1 base at J, leaving 13 bases unmatched. This CDR3 region has 17 residues. The CDR3 sequence is CASSPGLLIPGTDTQYF. CDR3 nucleotide sequence: TGTGCCAGCTCGCCGGGACTACTTATCCCCGGCACAGATACGCAGTATTTT.

V usage is TRBV29-1 and J usage is TRBJ2-7; D remains unclear. The J call may not be correct, given that the DNA end is closer to TRBJ2-5. Germline V CDR1 and CDR2: SQVTM, ANQGSEA. CDR3 length equals 12 residues. The CDR3 DNA is TGCAGCGTTGTGACGGAGTTAGAGACCCAGTACTTC. It specifies CSVVTELETQYF.